Listed here are 23 T cell receptor beta chains from one sample, sequenced in a study of OX40 agonist ivuxolimab in advanced cancers. TCRdb's table, derived via immunoSEQ multiplex PCR, lists solely in-frame clones and lacks some. Of some 45,000 clones in the sample, 82% were seen once. Sequences were derived from CD4+ or CD8+ T cells sorted from blood, sampled in a trial of the OX40 agonist ivuxolimab. Receptor source: an adult with an advanced solid tumor such as melanoma, head and neck, liver or kidney cancer.

This chain joins TRBV9 and TRBJ2-1; 12 bases align to TRBD1. Germline-derived CDR1 and CDR2 are SGDLS and YYNGEE. The CDR3 has 17 amino acids. V was clipped by 0 bases and J by 8 bases; unmatched bases: 9. CDR3 nucleotides: TGTGCCAGCAGCGTAGTACGTGGGGGACAGGGGGCCGATGAGCAGTTCTTC. It translates to CASSVVRGGQGADEQFF.

The V gene is TRBV9, the J gene TRBJ1-1; D perhaps matches TRBD1 (5 bases). V dropped 0 bases and J dropped 7 bases, with 13 bases sitting between them. From germline, CDR1 is SGDLS and CDR2 YYNGEE. CDR3 size: 14 residues. In nucleotides, the CDR3 is TGTGCCAGCAGCGTAGGAGGGACCCGAGGTGAAGCTTTCTTT. It is translated as CASSVGGTRGEAFF.

The chain links TRBV6-1 to TRBJ1-4; D might be TRBD1 (5 bases). Between the trimmed V and J ends, which lost 6 bases and 7 bases, there was a span of 18 bases. CDR1 MNHNS and CDR2 SASEGT come from the germline V gene. This CDR3 comprises 15 residues. The CDR3 sequence is CASRELMGGSEKLFF. For the CDR3, the DNA is TGTGCCAGCAGGGAACTAATGGGGGGGAGTGAAAAACTGTTTTTT.

The chain employs TRBV28 and TRBJ2-5, with D perhaps matching TRBD2 (6 bases). The DNA end is more similar to TRBJ2-7, so the J call may be wrong. CDR3 length: 12 residues. Germline V CDR1 and CDR2: MDHEN, SYDVKM. The CDR3 here is CASRGSPYEQYF. CDR3 nucleotide sequence: TGTGCCTCCCGGGGGTCCCCCTACGAGCAGTACTTC.

J is TRBJ2-3 and V is TRBV6-1; no reliable D call. The CDR3 runs to 15 residues. Trimming shortened V by 4 bases and J by 6 bases, and 17 bases separated the two germline ends. Germline CDR1 and CDR2: MNHNS and SASEGT. CDR3 residues: CASSAVLPGWDTQYF. The CDR3 nucleotides read TGTGCCAGCAGTGCCGTACTTCCAGGTTGGGATACGCAGTATTTT.

The chain has TRBV29-1 and TRBJ1-1; D may be TRBD1 (6 bases). The CDR3 has 14 residues. The germline V gene has CDR1 SQVTM and CDR2 ANQGSEA. V lost 7 bases and J lost 7, with 22 bases in between. Here the CDR3 reads CSAVSGTPTYEAFF. CDR3 in DNA: TGCAGCGCCGTCTCCGGGACACCGACGTATGAAGCTTTCTTT.

This sequence joins TRBV2 and TRBJ1-4; tentatively, D is TRBD1 (6 bases). CDR3 size: 16 residues. Germline CDR1 is SNHLY and CDR2 is FYNNEI. The V gene lost 2 bases and the J gene lost 7 bases, with 17 bases spanning the gap. CDR3: CASSESQGRQGEKLFF. In DNA form, the CDR3 reads TGTGCCAGCAGTGAAAGCCAGGGGAGGCAGGGTGAAAAACTGTTTTTT.

The chain recombines TRBV7-8 with TRBJ1-5; D unresolved. This CDR3 region has 12 residues. The ends were cut back, 1 base at V and 7 bases at J, with 5 bases in the middle. The germline V gene encodes CDR1 SGHVS and CDR2 FQNEAQ. The CDR3 DNA reads TGTGCCAGCAGCTTAGACCGGCAGCCCCAGCATTTT. This sequence encodes CASSLDRQPQHF.

For the CDR3, the DNA is TGTGCCAGCAGTTACGACCGGGCCACTAGGAACACTGAAGCTTTCTTT. It is translated as CASSYDRATRNTEAFF. The V gene is TRBV6-6, the J gene TRBJ1-1; unclear D gene. Trimming took 2 bases from V and 1 from J, leaving 14 bases between them. Germline V gene data show CDR1 as MNHNY and CDR2 as SVGAGI (reference sequence). The CDR3 contains 16 residues.

Here the CDR3 reads CSVESFLGTGGYYEQYF. In nucleotides, the CDR3 is TGCAGCGTTGAAAGTTTCCTTGGGACAGGGGGATACTACGAGCAGTACTTC. The chain employs TRBV29-1 and TRBJ2-7; 11 bases align to TRBD1. The CDR3 runs 17 residues. Unmatched junction bases numbered 12, after V lost 2 bases and J lost 3 bases. The germline gives CDR1 SQVTM, CDR2 ANQGSEA.

The chain couples TRBV18 to TRBJ2-1, with 8 bases lining up with TRBD1. The CDR3 loop spans 14 amino acids. CDR1 is KGHSH and CDR2 is LQKENI in the germline V gene. V was clipped by 8 bases and J by 4 bases; unmatched bases: 7. CDR3 residues: CASKAGQVYNEQFF. The CDR3 bases are TGTGCCAGCAAGGCGGGACAGGTATACAATGAGCAGTTCTTC.

Only a few counts were recorded for this clone. The chain recombines TRBV28 with TRBJ1-1, with 12 bases identical to TRBD1. Looked up from germline, CDR1 is MDHEN and CDR2 is SYDVKM. The CDR3 covers 18 residues. The V gene end was trimmed by 3 bases and the J gene end by 0 bases; junction bases not matched to a gene: 8. As DNA, the CDR3 is TGTGCCAGCAGTTTTCACGCGGGACAGGGGGCTCTGAACACTGAAGCTTTCTTT. This sequence encodes CASSFHAGQGALNTEAFF.

The V call is TRBV9, the J call TRBJ1-1; D gene ambiguous. V lost 0 bases and J 1 base, leaving 7 bases between the germline ends. From germline, CDR1 is SGDLS and CDR2 YYNGEE. This CDR3 spans 14 amino acids. CDR3 DNA: TGTGCCAGCAGCGTAGTTGGAGAGAACACTGAAGCTTTCTTT. This gives the protein CASSVVGENTEAFF.

The J gene is TRBJ1-1, the V gene TRBV6-1; 7 bases are shared with TRBD1. The CDR3 runs 13 residues. Germline CDR1 and CDR2: MNHNS and SASEGT. V lost 6 bases to trimming and J lost 6 bases; unmatched junction nucleotides: 7. CDR3 sequence (DNA): TGTGCCAGCAGCATAACCGGACAGGCTGAAGCTTTCTTT. It specifies CASSITGQAEAFF.

This clone ranks as medium-sized (0.01 to 0.1%). This rearrangement joins TRBV2 to TRBJ1-5; D is undetermined. Germline-derived CDR1 and CDR2 are SNHLY and FYNNEI. V dropped 8 bases and J dropped 1 base, with 9 bases sitting between them. The CDR3 has 13 amino acids. CDR3 nucleotides: TGTGCCAGCCACAGTCAAAGCAATCAGCCCCAGCATTTT. It yields the protein CASHSQSNQPQHF.

CDR3 protein: CASSQGGRSADTQYF. The CDR3 DNA reads as TGTGCCAGCAGTCAGGGCGGGAGAAGCGCAGATACGCAGTATTTT. The rearrangement joins TRBV6-5 to TRBJ2-3; 7 bases match TRBD2. CDR3 size: 15 residues. Germline CDR1 and CDR2: MNHEY and SVGAGI. Germline trimming cut 5 bases from V and 4 bases from J; bases unmatched to any gene: 9.

The sample holds a few counts of this clone. This chain uses TRBV5-6 with TRBJ2-1; 10 bases map to TRBD2. The CDR3 is 19 amino acids. The germline V gene encodes CDR1 SGHDT and CDR2 YYEEEE. With V trimmed by 1 base and J by 9 bases, 19 bases remained unmatched. CDR3: CASSLSEIAGGPIRGEQFF. The DNA for the CDR3 is TGTGCCAGCAGCTTGAGTGAGATAGCGGGAGGACCAATCAGGGGTGAGCAGTTCTTC.

The chain carries TRBV5-1 and TRBJ2-7, with 7 bases that match TRBD2. Trimming took 4 bases from V and 0 from J; bases not matched to a gene: 10. The CDR3 has 16 residues. Germline values: CDR1 SGHRS, CDR2 YFSETQ. CDR3 sequence reads: CASSTGLRTGSYEQYF. The CDR3 DNA follows: TGCGCCAGCAGCACGGGACTACGGACGGGCTCCTACGAGCAGTACTTC.

This rearrangement joins TRBV5-6 to TRBJ1-4; tentative D call: TRBD1 (6 bases). This CDR3 contains 16 residues. V was pared by 3 bases and J by 8 bases, with 20 bases between. Germline-derived CDR1 and CDR2 are SGHDT and YYEEEE. CDR3 DNA sequence: TGTGCCAGCAGCTCCCATTTACGGGACATACGAGAAAAACTGTTTTTT. Protein sequence: CASSSHLRDIREKLFF. Full variable domain (missing parts from reference TRBV5-6 and TRBJ1-4): DAGVTQSPTHLIKTRGQQVTLRCSPKSGHDTVSWYQQALGQGPQFIFQYYEEEERQRGNFPDRFSGHQFPNYSSELNVNALLLGDSALYLCASSSHLRDIREKLFFGSGTQLSVL.

This clone showed up just once. This chain links TRBV2 with TRBJ1-2, with unresolved D. Germline values: CDR1 SNHLY, CDR2 FYNNEI. The CDR3 extends over 13 amino acids. Trimming stripped 8 bases from V and 2 bases from J, with 12 bases between. CDR3 loop: CASGIGRNYGYTF. In nucleotides, the CDR3 is TGTGCCAGCGGCATTGGGAGGAACTATGGCTACACCTTC.

This clone was counted a single time. The chain recombines TRBV7-3 with TRBJ2-5, with TRBD2 matching over 13 bases. Germline CDR1 and CDR2: SGHTA and FQGTGA. The junction had 1 base not matched to a gene; V was cut back by 4 bases and J by 2 bases. CDR3 length: 15 amino acids. This CDR3 is CASSSGLAGQETQYF. In DNA form, the CDR3 reads TGTGCCAGCAGCTCGGGACTAGCGGGGCAAGAGACCCAGTACTTC.

As for this clone: Within the sample, other DNA sequences also encode this same CDR3. This chain uses TRBV5-1 with TRBJ1-3; D possibly corresponds to TRBD1 (5 bases). Germline CDR1 reads SGHRS; CDR2 reads YFSETQ. V was pared by 0 bases and J by 3 bases, with 10 bases between. This CDR3 has 15 amino acids. The CDR3 DNA is TGCGCCAGCAGCTTGGAGGGGAATAGTGGAAACACCATATATTTT. Protein sequence: CASSLEGNSGNTIYF.

The chain's CDR3 is CASSIGTGGYYGYTF. DNA for the CDR3: TGTGCCAGTAGTATTGGGACAGGGGGCTACTATGGCTACACCTTC. V and J are TRBV19 and TRBJ1-2, with 12 bases aligning to TRBD1. The germline CDR1 and CDR2 sequences are LNHDA and SQIVND (reference sequence). The CDR3 is 15 residues long. V gave up 3 bases and J gave up 3 bases; unmatched junction bases: 2.